Listed here is a single T cell receptor beta chain. Its antigen is unidentified. Trimming at V came to 5 bases and at J to 2 bases, leaving 4 bases not matched to a gene. In germline, CDR1 is MNHEY, CDR2 SVGAGI. This CDR3 is built from 15 residues. The entry originates in a study of T cells after posttransplantation cyclophosphamide. Sampled 1 year posttransplant, controls received myeloablative marrow transplants, methotrexate and a calcineurin inhibitor. Assay used: immunoSEQ multiplex PCR; TCRdb lists only in-frame clones, some missing. The data contain fewer than 25,000 clones, more than 70% of them seen just once; the ten biggest clones take up 7% to 9.5%. Points from the study as a whole: TRB overlap between skin or GI tissue T cells and blood was limited.

This clonotype originated in a female patient aged 45-60 years who received an allogeneic stem cell transplant from an unrelated donor, was CMV-positive, and had chronic GVHD only. Some T cells may arise from the graft donor. This specimen was PBMCs, taken after an allogeneic stem cell transplant with a calcineurin inhibitor and methotrexate. The chain uses TRBV6-5 and TRBJ2-4, with 9 nucleotides matching TRBD1. CDR3 in amino acids: CASSADRGTKNIQYF. DNA for the CDR3: TGTGCCAGCAGTGCCGACAGGGGGACCAAAAACATTCAGTACTTC.